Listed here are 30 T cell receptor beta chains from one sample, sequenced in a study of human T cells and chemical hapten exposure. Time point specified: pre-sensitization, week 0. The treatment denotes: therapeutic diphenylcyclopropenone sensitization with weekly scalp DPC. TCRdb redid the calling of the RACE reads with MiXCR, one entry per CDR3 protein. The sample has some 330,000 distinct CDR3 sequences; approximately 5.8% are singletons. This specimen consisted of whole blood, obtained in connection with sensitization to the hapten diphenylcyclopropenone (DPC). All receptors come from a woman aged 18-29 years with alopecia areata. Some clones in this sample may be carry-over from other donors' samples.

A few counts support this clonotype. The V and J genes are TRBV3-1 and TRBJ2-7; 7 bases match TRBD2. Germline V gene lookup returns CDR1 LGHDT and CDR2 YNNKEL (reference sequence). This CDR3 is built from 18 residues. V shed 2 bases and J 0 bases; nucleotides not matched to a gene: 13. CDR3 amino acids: CASSQFPTGSGGSYEQYF. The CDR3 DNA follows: TGTGCCAGCAGCCAATTCCCTACAGGCTCGGGGGGCTCCTACGAGCAGTACTTC.

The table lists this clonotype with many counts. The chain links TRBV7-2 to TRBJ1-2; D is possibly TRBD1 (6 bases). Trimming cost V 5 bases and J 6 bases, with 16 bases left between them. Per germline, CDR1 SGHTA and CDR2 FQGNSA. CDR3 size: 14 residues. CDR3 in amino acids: CASSPGGGRDGYTF. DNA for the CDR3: TGTGCCAGCAGCCCGGGGGGGGGCAGGGATGGCTACACCTTC. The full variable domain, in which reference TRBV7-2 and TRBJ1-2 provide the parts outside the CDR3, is GAGVSQSPSNKVTEKGKDVELRCDPISGHTALYWYRQSLGQGLEFLIYFQGNSAPDKSGLPSDRFSAERTGGSVSTLTIQRTQQEDSAVYLCASSPGGGRDGYTFGSGTRLTVV.

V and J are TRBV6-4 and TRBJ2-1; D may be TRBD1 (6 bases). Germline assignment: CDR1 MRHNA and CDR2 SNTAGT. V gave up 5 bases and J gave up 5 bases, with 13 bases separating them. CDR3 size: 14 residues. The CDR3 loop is CASSLDSPDNEQFF. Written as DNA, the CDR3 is TGTGCCAGCAGTTTGGACAGTCCCGACAATGAGCAGTTCTTC.

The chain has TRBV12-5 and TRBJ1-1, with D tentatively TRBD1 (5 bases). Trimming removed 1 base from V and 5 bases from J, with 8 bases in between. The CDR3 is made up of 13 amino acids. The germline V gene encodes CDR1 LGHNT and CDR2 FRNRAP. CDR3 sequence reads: CASGLGRGTEAFF. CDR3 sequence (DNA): TGTGCTAGTGGTTTGGGGAGGGGAACTGAAGCTTTCTTT.

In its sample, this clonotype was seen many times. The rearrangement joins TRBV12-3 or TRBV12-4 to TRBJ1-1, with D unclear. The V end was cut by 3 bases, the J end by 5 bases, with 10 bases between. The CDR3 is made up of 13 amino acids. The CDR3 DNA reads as TGTGCCAGCAGTTTGCGGTCCGGTACTGAAGCTTTCTTT. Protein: CASSLRSGTEAFF.

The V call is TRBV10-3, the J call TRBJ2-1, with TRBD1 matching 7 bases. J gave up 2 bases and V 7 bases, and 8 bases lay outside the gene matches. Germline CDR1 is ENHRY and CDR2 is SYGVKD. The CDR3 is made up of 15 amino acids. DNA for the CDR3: TGTGCCATCAACTCCCGGGACAGCACCTACAATGAGCAGTTCTTC. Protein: CAINSRDSTYNEQFF.

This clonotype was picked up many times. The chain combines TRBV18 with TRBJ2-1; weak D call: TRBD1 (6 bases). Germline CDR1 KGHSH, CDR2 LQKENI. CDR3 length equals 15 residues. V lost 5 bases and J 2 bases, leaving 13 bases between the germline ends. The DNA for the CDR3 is TGTGCCAGCTCAATCTCAGGGGCTCCCTACAATGAGCAGTTCTTC. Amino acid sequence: CASSISGAPYNEQFF.

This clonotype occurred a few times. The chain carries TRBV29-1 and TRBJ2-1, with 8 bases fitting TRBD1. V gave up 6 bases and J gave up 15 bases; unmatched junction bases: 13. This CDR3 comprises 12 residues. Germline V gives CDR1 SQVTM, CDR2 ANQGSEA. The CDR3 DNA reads TGCAGCGTCGGCGAGCTCAGGGGGCGATGGTTCTTC. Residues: CSVGELRGRWFF.

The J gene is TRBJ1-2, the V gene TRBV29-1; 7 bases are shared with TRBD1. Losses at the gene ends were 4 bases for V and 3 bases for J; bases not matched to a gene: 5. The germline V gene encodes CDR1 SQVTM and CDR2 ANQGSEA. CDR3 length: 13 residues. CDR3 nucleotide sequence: TGCAGCGTTGCCGGGACAGCATACTATGGCTACACCTTC. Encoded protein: CSVAGTAYYGYTF.

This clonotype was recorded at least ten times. CDR3 sequence reads: CATSSIRAGGSPDTQYF. Written as DNA, the CDR3 is TGTGCCACCAGCAGTATAAGGGCAGGGGGCTCCCCAGATACGCAGTATTTT. The chain employs TRBV15 and TRBJ2-3, with TRBD1 matching 8 bases. Germline CDR1 is LNHNV and CDR2 is YYDKDF (reference sequence). Losses at the gene ends were 3 bases for V and 4 bases for J; bases not matched to a gene: 12. CDR3 length equals 17 residues. Together with reference TRBV15 and TRBJ2-3, the CDR3 gives the full variable domain: DAMVIQNPRYQVTQFGKPVTLSCSQTLNHNVMYWYQQKSSQAPKLLFHYYDKDFNNEADTPDNFQSRRPNTSFCFLDIRSPGLGDTAMYLCATSSIRAGGSPDTQYFGPGTRLTVL.

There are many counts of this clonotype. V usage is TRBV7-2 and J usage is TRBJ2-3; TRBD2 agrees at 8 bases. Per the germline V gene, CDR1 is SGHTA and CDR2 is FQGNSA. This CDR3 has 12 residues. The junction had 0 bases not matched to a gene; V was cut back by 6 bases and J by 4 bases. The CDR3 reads CASRLAADTQYF. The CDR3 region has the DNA TGTGCCAGCAGACTAGCGGCAGATACGCAGTATTTT.

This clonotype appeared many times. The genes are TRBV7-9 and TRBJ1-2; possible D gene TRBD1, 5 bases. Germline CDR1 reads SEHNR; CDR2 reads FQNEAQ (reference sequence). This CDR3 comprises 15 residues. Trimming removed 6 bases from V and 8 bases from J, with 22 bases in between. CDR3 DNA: TGTGCCAGCAGTTTGAGTGGGGACGGCAGCAGAGGCTACACCTTC. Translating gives CASSLSGDGSRGYTF.

The CDR3 nucleotides are TGTGCCAGCAGTGAAACAGGGGGCAGAACTGAAGCTTTCTTT. Translated: CASSETGGRTEAFF. The chain uses TRBV6-2 or TRBV6-3 and TRBJ1-1; TRBD1 matches 9 bases. CDR1 is MNHEY, CDR2 SVGEGT, per germline. CDR3 length: 14 amino acids. The V gene end was trimmed by 5 bases and the J gene end by 5 bases; junction bases not matched to a gene: 6.

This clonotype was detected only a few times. CDR3 residues: CASSLRAGGEGANVLTF. Here the CDR3 DNA reads TGTGCCAGCAGCCTCCGGGCGGGGGGCGAAGGGGCCAACGTCCTGACTTTC. The chain combines TRBV14 with TRBJ2-6; 8 bases line up with TRBD2. CDR3 size: 17 residues. V gave up 4 bases and J gave up 4 bases; unmatched junction bases: 9. Germline values: CDR1 SGHDN, CDR2 FVKESK.

In nucleotides, the CDR3 is TGCGCCAGCAGCCAAGCGCAGGGGCTGGAGACCCAGTACTTC. It yields the protein CASSQAQGLETQYF. The rearrangement uses TRBV4-1 and TRBJ2-5; D possibly corresponds to TRBD1 (6 bases). The CDR3 has 14 amino acids. Germline V gives CDR1 MGHRA, CDR2 YSYEKL. The V end lost 1 base, the J end lost 5 bases, and 11 bases lay between the germline ends.

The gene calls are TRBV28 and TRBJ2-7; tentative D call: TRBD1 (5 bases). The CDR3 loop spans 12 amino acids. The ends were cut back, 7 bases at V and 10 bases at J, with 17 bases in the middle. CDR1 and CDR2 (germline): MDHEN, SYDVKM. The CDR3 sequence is CASTTQGLTQYF. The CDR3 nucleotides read TGTGCCAGCACCACTCAGGGCCTGACTCAGTACTTC.

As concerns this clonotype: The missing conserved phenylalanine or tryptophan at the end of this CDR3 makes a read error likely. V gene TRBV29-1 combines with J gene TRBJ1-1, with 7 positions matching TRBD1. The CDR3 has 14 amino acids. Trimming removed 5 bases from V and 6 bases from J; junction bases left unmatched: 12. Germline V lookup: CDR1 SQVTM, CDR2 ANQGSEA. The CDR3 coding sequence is TGCAGCGTTAGGACAGGCGCCTTCAAATCTGAAGCTTTCATT. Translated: CSVRTGAFKSEAFI.

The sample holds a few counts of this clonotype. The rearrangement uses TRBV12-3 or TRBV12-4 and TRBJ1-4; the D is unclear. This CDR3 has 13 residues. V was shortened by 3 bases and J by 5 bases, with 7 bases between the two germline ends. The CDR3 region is CASSLSQNEKLFF. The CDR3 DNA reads TGTGCCAGCAGTTTGTCGCAGAATGAAAAACTGTTTTTT.

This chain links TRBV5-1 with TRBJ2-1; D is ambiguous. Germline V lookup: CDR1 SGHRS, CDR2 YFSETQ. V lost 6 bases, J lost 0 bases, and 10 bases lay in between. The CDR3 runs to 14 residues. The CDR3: CASTPANSYNEQFF. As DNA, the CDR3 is TGCGCCAGCACCCCAGCAAACTCCTACAATGAGCAGTTCTTC.

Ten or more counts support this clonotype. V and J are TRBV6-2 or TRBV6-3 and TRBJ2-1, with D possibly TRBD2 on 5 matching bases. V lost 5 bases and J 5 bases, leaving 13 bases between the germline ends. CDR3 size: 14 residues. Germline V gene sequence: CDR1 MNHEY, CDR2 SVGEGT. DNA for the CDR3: TGTGCCAGCAGTCGCTTGAGAGCGGACAATGAGCAGTTCTTC. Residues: CASSRLRADNEQFF.

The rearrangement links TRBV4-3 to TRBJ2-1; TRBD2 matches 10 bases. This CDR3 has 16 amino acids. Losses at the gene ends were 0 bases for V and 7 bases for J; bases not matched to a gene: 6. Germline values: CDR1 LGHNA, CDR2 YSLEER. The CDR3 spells CASSQDPSGGGNEQFF. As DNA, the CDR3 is TGCGCCAGCAGCCAAGACCCAAGCGGGGGGGGGAATGAGCAGTTCTTC.

In nucleotides, the CDR3 is TGTGCCAGCAGCTCCTCGCAGGGCTCGGGTGAGCAGTTCTTC. Translation gives CASSSSQGSGEQFF. The chain couples TRBV7-3 to TRBJ2-1; D is possibly TRBD1 (5 bases). V was trimmed by 4 bases and J by 9 bases, leaving 16 bases between them. CDR3 size: 14 residues. Germline lookup yields CDR1 SGHTA and CDR2 FQGTGA.

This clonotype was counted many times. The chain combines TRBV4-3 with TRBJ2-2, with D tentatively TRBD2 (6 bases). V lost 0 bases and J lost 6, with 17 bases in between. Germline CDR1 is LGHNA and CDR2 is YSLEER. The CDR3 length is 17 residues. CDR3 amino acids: CASSQEWGLGEAGELFF. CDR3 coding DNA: TGCGCCAGCAGCCAAGAATGGGGTCTAGGGGAGGCCGGGGAGCTGTTTTTT.

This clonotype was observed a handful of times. The CDR3, as DNA: TGTGCCAGCAGTTTCGGCCAGGTCAGCTACGAGCAGTACTTC. Protein sequence: CASSFGQVSYEQYF. This chain connects TRBV28 to TRBJ2-7; no definite D call. Per the germline V gene, CDR1 is MDHEN and CDR2 is SYDVKM. This CDR3 spans 14 amino acids. Trimming took 3 bases from V and 3 from J, leaving 12 bases between them.

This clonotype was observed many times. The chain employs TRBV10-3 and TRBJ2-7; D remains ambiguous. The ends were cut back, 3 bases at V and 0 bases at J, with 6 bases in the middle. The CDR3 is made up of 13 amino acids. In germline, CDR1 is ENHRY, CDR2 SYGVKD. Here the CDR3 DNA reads TGTGCCATCAGTGACGGCAGCTCCTACGAGCAGTACTTC. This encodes CAISDGSSYEQYF.

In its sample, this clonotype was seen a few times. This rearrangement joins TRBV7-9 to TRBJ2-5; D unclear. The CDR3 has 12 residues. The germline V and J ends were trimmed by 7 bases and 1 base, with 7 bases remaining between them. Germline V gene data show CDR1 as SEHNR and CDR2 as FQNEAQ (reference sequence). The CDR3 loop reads CASTVSQETQYF. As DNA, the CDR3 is TGTGCCAGCACCGTATCCCAAGAGACCCAGTACTTC.

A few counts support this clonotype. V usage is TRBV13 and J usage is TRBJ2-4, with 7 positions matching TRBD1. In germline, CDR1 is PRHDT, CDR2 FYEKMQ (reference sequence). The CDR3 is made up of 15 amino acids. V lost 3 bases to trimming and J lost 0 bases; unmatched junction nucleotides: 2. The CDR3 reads CASSLRQGAKNIQYF. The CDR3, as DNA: TGTGCCAGCAGCTTGAGACAGGGAGCCAAAAACATTCAGTACTTC.

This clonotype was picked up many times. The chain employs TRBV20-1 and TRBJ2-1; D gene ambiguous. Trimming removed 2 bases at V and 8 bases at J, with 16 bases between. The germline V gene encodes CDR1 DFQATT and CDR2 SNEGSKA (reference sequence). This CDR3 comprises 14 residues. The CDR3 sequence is CSARKVSLSDEQFF. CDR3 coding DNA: TGCAGTGCTAGAAAGGTTAGTCTCAGCGATGAGCAGTTCTTC.

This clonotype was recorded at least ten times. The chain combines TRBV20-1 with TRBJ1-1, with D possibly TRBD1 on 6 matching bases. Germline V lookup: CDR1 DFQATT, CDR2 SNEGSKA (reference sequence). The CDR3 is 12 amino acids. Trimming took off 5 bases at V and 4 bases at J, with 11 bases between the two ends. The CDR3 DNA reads TGCAGTGCTTCAGACAGGTCCACTGAAGCTTTCTTT. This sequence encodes CSASDRSTEAFF.

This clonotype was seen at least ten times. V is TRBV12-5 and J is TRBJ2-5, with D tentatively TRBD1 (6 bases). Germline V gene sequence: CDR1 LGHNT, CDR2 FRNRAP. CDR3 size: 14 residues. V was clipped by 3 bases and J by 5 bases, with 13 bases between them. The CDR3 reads CASGFLQGKETQYF. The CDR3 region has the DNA TGTGCTAGTGGTTTCTTGCAGGGGAAGGAGACCCAGTACTTC.